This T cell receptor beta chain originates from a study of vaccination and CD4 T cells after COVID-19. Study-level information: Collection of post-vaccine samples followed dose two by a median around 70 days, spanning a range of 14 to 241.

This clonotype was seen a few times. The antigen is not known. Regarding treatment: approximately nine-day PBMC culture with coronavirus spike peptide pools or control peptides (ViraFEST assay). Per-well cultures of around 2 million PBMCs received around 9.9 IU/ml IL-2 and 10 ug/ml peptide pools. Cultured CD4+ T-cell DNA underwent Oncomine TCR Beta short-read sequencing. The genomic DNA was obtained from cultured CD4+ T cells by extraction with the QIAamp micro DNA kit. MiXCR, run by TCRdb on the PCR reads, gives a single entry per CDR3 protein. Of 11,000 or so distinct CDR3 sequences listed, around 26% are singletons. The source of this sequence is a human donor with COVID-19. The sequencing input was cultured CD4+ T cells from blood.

The CDR3 DNA is TGTGCCAGCAGCTTAGGGTCGCGCAGGGAGTACCAAGAGACCCAGTACTTC. Its translation: CASSLGSRREYQETQYF. The rearrangement uses TRBV5-8 and TRBJ2-5; D may be TRBD1 or TRBD2 (5 bases each). Per germline, CDR1 SGHTS and CDR2 YDEGEE. V lost 2 bases, J lost 0 bases, and 17 bases lay in between. The CDR3 covers 17 residues.